This section outlines one T cell receptor beta chain sequence together with its context. What it binds is not known. The data belong to a study of PD-1 blockade in mismatch repair-deficient tumors. Every patient had mismatch repair deficiency by PCR or immunohistochemistry. TCRs were sequenced from three patients responding to pembrolizumab. The method was immunoSEQ multiplex PCR; TCRdb's version includes in-frame clones alone and lacks a portion of them. The table shows 100,000 to 150,000 clones, with more than 85% occurring only once. Overall study findings and caveats: After pembrolizumab, tumor-resident clones rose rapidly, then generally contracted before radiologic responses.

Germline V CDR1 and CDR2: ENHRY, SYGVKD. The CDR3 length is 16 residues. Trimming stripped 11 bases from V and 0 bases from J, with 19 bases between. The input for sequencing was peripheral blood, taken 44 weeks after starting pembrolizumab. V usage is TRBV10-3 and J usage is TRBJ2-2; tentatively, D is TRBD1 (6 bases). This receptor was taken from an adult with mismatch repair-deficient cancer. CDR3 sequence reads: CAAGEYGTSNTGELFF. The DNA for the CDR3 is TGTGCCGCAGGCGAATATGGGACATCGAACACCGGGGAGCTGTTTTTT.